A selection of T cell receptor beta chains follows, all from one sample in a study of T-cell reconstitution after alpha-beta-depleted transplantation in children. From the PCR reads, TCRdb called clonotypes with MiXCR, one entry per CDR3 protein. The table shows about 980,000 distinct CDR3 sequences, with less than 30% occurring only once. This sample comprised PBMCs, mostly from graft donor cells, obtained 360 days after TCRalphabeta/CD19-depleted stem cell transplant. The receptor source for this set is a boy in the first two years of life who had a stem cell transplant for SCID, so the T cells may come from the graft donor. The CDR3 runs from the conserved cysteine through the conserved F or W. The order of the fields is D gene, clone size, V gene, J gene, CDR3 DNA, CDR3 protein. A D gene is named only where the DNA matches it firmly. Not all rows give a size; the values are once, few, many and, for expanded clones, a class.

>TRBD2|NA|TRBV11-2|TRBJ2-1
TGTGCCAGCAGCTTAGATTTCCTAGCGGCGTTCAATGAGCAGTTCTTC
CASSLDFLAAFNEQFF
>TRBD2|few|TRBV6-1|TRBJ2-4
TGTGCCAGCAGTCCCCGCCATCCGACGGGAGGGAAAAACATTCAGTACTTC
CASSPRHPTGGKNIQYF
>TRBD2|NA|TRBV20-1|TRBJ2-7
TGCAGTGCTAGAGGGGGGACTAGCGATCGCTACGAGCAGTACTTC
CSARGGTSDRYEQYF
>NA|NA|TRBV20-1|TRBJ2-5
TGCAGTGCTAGGGCGAGGGGGGGGCTTGAGACCCAGTACTTC
CSARARGGLETQYF
>NA|few|TRBV20-1|TRBJ2-4
TGCAGTGCTAGAGATCGGGACGGAATCCTAGCCAAAAACATTCAGTACTTC
CSARDRDGILAKNIQYF
>NA|NA|TRBV20-1|TRBJ2-3
TGCAGTGCTAGAGGATGGACTACCGATACGCAGTATTTT
CSARGWTTDTQYF
>NA|few|TRBV6-5|TRBJ2-1
TGTGCCAGCAGCGGAGGGGTTTACGAGCAGTTCTTC
CASSGGVYEQFF
>NA|NA|TRBV14|TRBJ1-1
TGTGCCAGCAGCCAAATAACTGGGGTAAGGAACACTGAAGCTTTCTTT
CASSQITGVRNTEAFF
>TRBD1|NA|TRBV12-3/TRBV12-4|TRBJ2-5
TGTGCCAGCAGTTTTAAGGGACAGGGGGCGACCCAGTACTTC
CASSFKGQGATQYF
>NA|NA|TRBV12-3/TRBV12-4|TRBJ1-2
TGTGCCAGCAGTTTTCACTTCGGCTCAGGAAGAAATGGCTACACCTTC
CASSFHFGSGRNGYTF
>TRBD2|once|TRBV11-1|TRBJ2-3
TGTGCCAGCAGCCCCCGTTCTGGCGCGGGGGGGATCCGAGGAGGTACGCAGTATTTT
CASSPRSGAGGIRGGTQYF
>TRBD2|few|TRBV5-1|TRBJ2-7
TGCGCCAGCAGCCACATAGCGGGGGGGTCCTCCTACGAGCAGTACTTC
CASSHIAGGSSYEQYF
>NA|NA|TRBV28|TRBJ2-7
TGTGCCAGCTCTCCGGGTAGGTGGTACGAGCAGTACTTC
CASSPGRWYEQYF
>NA|NA|TRBV4-1|TRBJ2-7
TGCGCCAGCAGCCAAGCCCTCGTCGGCAGTCAGCGGAGGGAGCAGTACTTC
CASSQALVGSQRREQYF
>NA|NA|TRBV29-1|TRBJ2-1
TGCAGCGTTGCCGGTACCAACAATGAGCAGTTCTTC
CSVAGTNNEQFF
>NA|NA|TRBV5-1|TRBJ2-2
TGCGCCAGCAGCTTGGTTCAGATAAACACCGGGGAGCTGTTTTTT
CASSLVQINTGELFF
>NA|few|TRBV12-3/TRBV12-4|TRBJ2-2
TGTGCCAGCAGTTCGCGGGGAAACGACACCGGGGAGCTGTTTTTT
CASSSRGNDTGELFF
>NA|few|TRBV12-3/TRBV12-4|TRBJ2-4
TGTGCCAGCAGCCGGGCAGGGAGCATTCAGTACTTC
CASSRAGSIQYF
>TRBD2|few|TRBV5-1|TRBJ2-7
TGCGCCAGCAGCCCCTTCCCCGGGGGGGCTTCCTCCTACGAGCAGTACTTC
CASSPFPGGASSYEQYF
>NA|NA|TRBV27|TRBJ1-3
TGTGCCAGCAGCTCCCTCAAGGGCTCTGGAAACACCATATATTTT
CASSSLKGSGNTIYF
>TRBD2|few|TRBV2|TRBJ2-5
TGTGCCAGCAGTGATCCTCAGGTTAAAGCGGGGCGAGAGACCCAGTACTTC
CASSDPQVKAGRETQYF
>NA|NA|TRBV12-3/TRBV12-4|TRBJ1-3
TGTGCCAGCAGTTTCTCAGGTTTCTCTGGAAACACCATATATTTT
CASSFSGFSGNTIYF
>TRBD1|NA|TRBV10-3|TRBJ2-5
TGTGCCATCAGTGAGTCGGACAGGGGATTTACCCAGTACTTC
CAISESDRGFTQYF
>NA|NA|TRBV28|TRBJ1-5
TGTGCCAGCAGTTTTCGGGTTGCGTCCAGCAATCAGCCCCAGCATTTT
CASSFRVASSNQPQHF
>NA|NA|TRBV29-1|TRBJ2-5
TGCAGCGTTGAAGCCCTGGGACGGTTAGGGGAGACCCAGTACTTC
CSVEALGRLGETQYF
>NA|few|TRBV27|TRBJ2-3
TGTGCCAGCCGAGCCCTCCGGGGATTCACAGATACGCAGTATTTT
CASRALRGFTDTQYF
>NA|few|TRBV5-1|TRBJ2-7
TGCGCCAGCAGCTTGGCGTCCCAGGTCTCCTACGAGCAGTACTTC
CASSLASQVSYEQYF
>NA|NA|TRBV12-3/TRBV12-4|TRBJ2-2
TGTGCCAGCAGTCAGCGGACCCCGGGGTCCGGGGAGCTGTTTTTT
CASSQRTPGSGELFF
>TRBD2|NA|TRBV12-3/TRBV12-4|TRBJ2-5
TGTGCCAGCAGTTTAATTGGACTAGCGGACCGCGAGACCCAGTACTTC
CASSLIGLADRETQYF
>NA|NA|TRBV4-1|TRBJ2-2
TGCGCCAGCAGCCAAGATCATGGGTCTAAGGGATACACCGGGGAGCTGTTTTTT
CASSQDHGSKGYTGELFF
>TRBD1|few|TRBV20-1|TRBJ1-1
TGCAGTGCTTCGAACCAGGGGGCGAAGGTCACTGAAGCTTTCTTT
CSASNQGAKVTEAFF
>NA|few|TRBV6-5|TRBJ1-1
TGTGCCAGCAGTTTCAGGAGGTCGATTCAGGGTGTCACTGAAGCTTTCTTT
CASSFRRSIQGVTEAFF
>TRBD1|NA|TRBV7-8|TRBJ2-5
TGTGCCAGCAGCTTAGTGTCACAGGGGGTAGAGACCCAGTACTTC
CASSLVSQGVETQYF
>TRBD1|NA|TRBV20-1|TRBJ1-6
TGCAGTGCTCCCGGACAGGCTGTCTCCTATAATTCACCCCTCCACTTT
CSAPGQAVSYNSPLHF
>NA|NA|TRBV20-1|TRBJ1-2
TGCAGTGCCGAATATCGGGGATATGGCTACACCTTC
CSAEYRGYGYTF
>NA|NA|TRBV5-6|TRBJ1-1
TGTGCCAGCACCTGGGGACTGAACACTGAAGCTTTCTTT
CASTWGLNTEAFF
>TRBD2|NA|TRBV18|TRBJ2-1
TGTGCCAGCTCACCAACTAGCGGGCATGAGCAGTTCTTC
CASSPTSGHEQFF
>NA|few|TRBV7-3|TRBJ2-3
TGTGCCAGCAGCCAACTCGGGGGGCACTACACAGATACGCAGTATTTT
CASSQLGGHYTDTQYF
>NA|few|TRBV10-3|TRBJ1-5
TGTGCCATCAGTGAGTCGTCAGGGAGCCAAGGACAGCCCCAGCATTTT
CAISESSGSQGQPQHF
>NA|many|TRBV20-1|TRBJ1-1
TGCAGTGCTAACCAGTTACCAGAAGCTTTCTTT
CSANQLPEAFF
>NA|few|TRBV4-3|TRBJ1-2
TGCGCCAGCAGCCAAGATGGTACAGGGAACTATGGCTACACCTTC
CASSQDGTGNYGYTF
>NA|few|TRBV7-6|TRBJ1-1
TGTGCCAGCACCCCGGGGGGGGGACTCACTGAAGCTTTCTTT
CASTPGGGLTEAFF
>NA|NA|TRBV4-2|TRBJ1-1
TGTGCCAGCAGCCACCAGACGGTCAACACTGAAGCTTTCTTT
CASSHQTVNTEAFF
>TRBD2|NA|TRBV5-1|TRBJ2-5
TGCGCCAGCAGCTCGGGGACTAGCGGGGTAGTGGAGACCCAGTACTTC
CASSSGTSGVVETQYF
>NA|NA|TRBV27|TRBJ1-1
TGTGCCAGCAGTTTATTCCGGGGCAGGGACGTAGCTTTCTTT
CASSLFRGRDVAFF
>NA|NA|TRBV11-1|TRBJ2-6
TGTGCCAGCAGCCCGACCAGTGAGTTTAGGGAAGGGGCCAACGTCCTGACTTTC
CASSPTSEFREGANVLTF
>NA|many|TRBV7-9|TRBJ2-1
TGTGCCAGCAGCTTAGAAGTTTACAATGAGCAGTTCTTC
CASSLEVYNEQFF
>TRBD1|few|TRBV6-1|TRBJ1-1
TGTGCCAGCAGGCTAGACAGGGTGGACACTGAAGCTTTCTTT
CASRLDRVDTEAFF
>NA|NA|TRBV18|TRBJ2-5
TGTGCCAGCTCACCTTATAAGGGCCAGGAGACCCAGTACTTC
CASSPYKGQETQYF
>TRBD1|NA|TRBV5-1|TRBJ2-3
TGCGCCAGCAGCCTCATGCCGGACAGGGGGCGTAGCACAGATACGCAGTATTTT
CASSLMPDRGRSTDTQYF
>NA|NA|TRBV28|TRBJ2-1
TGTGCCAGCAGTTTCGCGTGGCGGGGGCGGGGATGGAATGAGCAGTTCTTC
CASSFAWRGRGWNEQFF
>NA|NA|TRBV12-3/TRBV12-4|TRBJ2-2
TGTGCCAGCAGTTTTGGAGACTTGTACACCGGGGAGCTGTTTTTT
CASSFGDLYTGELFF
>TRBD2|NA|TRBV5-1|TRBJ2-1
TGCGCCAGCAGCGATAGCGGGGGACGCTCCTACAATGAGCAGTTCTTC
CASSDSGGRSYNEQFF